This TCR beta chain was sequenced during a study of vaccination and CD4 T cells after COVID-19. For the study at large: Median draw time for post-COVID samples was 101 days post-diagnosis (range 35 to 161). Notes on the study in general: No early post-infection timepoints were studied, and convalescent patients studied were relatively few. Looking at convalescent patients, 304 of their 307 vaccine-specific clones were spike mono-reactive. Rising from 21 to 38, the median of SARS-CoV-2-reactive clonotypes did not change significantly.

V was pared by 6 bases and J by 4 bases, with 16 bases between. The CDR3 spans 14 residues. Germline V lookup: CDR1 KGHSH, CDR2 LQKENI. Of note for this clonotype: The antigen remains unidentified.

TCRdb redid the calling of the PCR reads with MiXCR, one entry per CDR3 protein. The sample lists 21,000 or so distinct CDR3 sequences, about 60% seen once, with around 1.1% in the top ten. This sequence originates from a human donor who had recovered from COVID-19. The sample was CD4+ T cells from blood, taken before SARS-CoV-2 vaccination. The genes are TRBV18 and TRBJ2-7; a possible D gene is TRBD2 (6 bases). The CDR3 region has the DNA TGTGCCAGCTCCCAAGGGAGGACGCGTTACGAGCAGTACTTC. Amino acids: CASSQGRTRYEQYF.